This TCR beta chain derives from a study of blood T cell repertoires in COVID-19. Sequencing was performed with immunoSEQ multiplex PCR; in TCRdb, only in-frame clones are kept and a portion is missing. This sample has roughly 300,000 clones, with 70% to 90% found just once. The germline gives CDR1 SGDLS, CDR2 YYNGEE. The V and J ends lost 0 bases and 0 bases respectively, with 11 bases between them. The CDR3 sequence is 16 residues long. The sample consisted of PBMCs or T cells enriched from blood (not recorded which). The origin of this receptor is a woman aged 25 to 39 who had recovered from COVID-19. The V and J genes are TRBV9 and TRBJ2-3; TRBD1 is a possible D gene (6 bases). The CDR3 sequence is CASSVGGTTSTDTQYF. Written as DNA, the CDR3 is TGTGCCAGCAGCGTAGGAGGGACAACGAGCACAGATACGCAGTATTTT.